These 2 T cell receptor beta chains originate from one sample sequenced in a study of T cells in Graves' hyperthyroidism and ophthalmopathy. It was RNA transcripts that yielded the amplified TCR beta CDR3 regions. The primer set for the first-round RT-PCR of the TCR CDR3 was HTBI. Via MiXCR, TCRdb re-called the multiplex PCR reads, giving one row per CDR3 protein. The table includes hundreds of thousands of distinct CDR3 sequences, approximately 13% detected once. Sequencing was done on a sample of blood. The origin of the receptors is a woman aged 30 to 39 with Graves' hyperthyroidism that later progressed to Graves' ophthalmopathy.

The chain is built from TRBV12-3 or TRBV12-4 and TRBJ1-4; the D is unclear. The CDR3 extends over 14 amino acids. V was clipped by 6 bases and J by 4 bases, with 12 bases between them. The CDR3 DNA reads TGTGCCAGCAGCCCCGTAGGGTTTAATGAAAAACTGTTTTTT. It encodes CASSPVGFNEKLFF.

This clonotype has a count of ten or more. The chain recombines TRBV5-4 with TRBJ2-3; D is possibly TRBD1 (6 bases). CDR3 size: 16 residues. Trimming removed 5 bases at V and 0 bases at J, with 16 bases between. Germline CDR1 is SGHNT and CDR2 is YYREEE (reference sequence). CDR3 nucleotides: TGTGCCAGCAGTCGCGGGTGGACAGCGAGCACAGATACGCAGTATTTT. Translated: CASSRGWTASTDTQYF.